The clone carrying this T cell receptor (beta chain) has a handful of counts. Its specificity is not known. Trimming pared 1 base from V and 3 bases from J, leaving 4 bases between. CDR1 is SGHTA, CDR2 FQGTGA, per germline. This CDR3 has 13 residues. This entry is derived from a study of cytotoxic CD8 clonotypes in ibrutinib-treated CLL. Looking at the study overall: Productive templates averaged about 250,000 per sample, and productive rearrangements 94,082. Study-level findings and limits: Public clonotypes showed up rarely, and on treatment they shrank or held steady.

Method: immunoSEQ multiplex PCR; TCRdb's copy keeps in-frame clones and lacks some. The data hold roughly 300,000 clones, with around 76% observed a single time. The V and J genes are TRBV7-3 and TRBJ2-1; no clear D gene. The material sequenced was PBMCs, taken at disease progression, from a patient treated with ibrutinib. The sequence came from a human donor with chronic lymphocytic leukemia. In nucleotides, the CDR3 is TGTGCCAGCAGCTTAAACAGCTACAATGAGCAGTTCTTC. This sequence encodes CASSLNSYNEQFF.